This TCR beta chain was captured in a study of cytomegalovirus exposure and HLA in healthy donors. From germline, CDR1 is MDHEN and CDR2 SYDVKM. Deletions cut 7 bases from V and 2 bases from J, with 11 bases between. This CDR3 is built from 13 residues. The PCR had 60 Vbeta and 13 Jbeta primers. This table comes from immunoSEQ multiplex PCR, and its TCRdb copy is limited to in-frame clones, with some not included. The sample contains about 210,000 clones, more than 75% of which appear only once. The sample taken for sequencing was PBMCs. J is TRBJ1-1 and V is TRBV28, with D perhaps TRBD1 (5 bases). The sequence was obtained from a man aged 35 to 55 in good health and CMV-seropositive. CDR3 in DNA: TGTGCCAGCACTGCCAGGGTCAACACTGAAGCTTTCTTT. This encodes CASTARVNTEAFF.